The clone carrying this T cell receptor (beta chain) was found a few times. Sequencing used immunoSEQ multiplex PCR; TCRdb keeps in-frame clones, though not all of them. Of hundreds of thousands of clones in the sample, around nine tenths were seen once. This sample stems from a study of shared T cell receptors in the human thymus. The data also belong to a second study, concerning human thymus T cells. That report notes: Having surgery to correct congenital heart defects, healthy Finnish infants acted as the donors. Corrective heart surgery yielded the resections from which the thymus tissue came. Gene usage (both V and J) appeared biased in thymic and blood repertoires. Overlap was high between thymic repertoires from unrelated individuals, as reported in related research.

Sequencing was performed on thymocytes. This TCR derives from a boy younger than two with a congenital heart defect.

The CDR3, as DNA: TGTGCCAGCAGCTCGGACAGGGGGGAGACCCAGTACTTC. Translating gives CASSSDRGETQYF. This chain links TRBV7-2 with TRBJ2-5, with 10 bases fitting TRBD1. CDR1 and CDR2 from the germline V gene are SGHTA and FQGNSA. This CDR3 comprises 13 residues. The junction had 1 base not matched to a gene; V was cut back by 4 bases and J by 5 bases.